This T cell receptor (beta chain) derives from a study of T cells in pancreatic ductal adenocarcinoma. Study-level findings and limits: Tumors hold more CD45RO+ effector T cells, which may bias toward lower diversity. Unique clonotypes were 7 to 9-fold more numerous in blood than in tumor.

As for this clone: Its antigen remains unidentified.

Selected pancreatic ductal adenocarcinoma patients had undergone surgery without neoadjuvant therapy. Trimming took 3 bases from V and 1 from J, leaving 17 bases between them. This CDR3 region has 17 residues. Germline V gene lookup returns CDR1 SGHNT and CDR2 YENEEA. Measured with immunoSEQ multiplex PCR; TCRdb has only the in-frame clones, and not every one. The data contain about 97,000 clones, more than 90% of them singletons. The rearrangement uses TRBV11-3 and TRBJ2-3, with a possible D match to TRBD2 (6 bases). The receptor's source is a human donor with pancreatic ductal adenocarcinoma. The sequenced sample was PBMCs. The CDR3, as DNA: TGTGCCAGCAGCTTGTCCCGCGCGGGGCCCCGCACAGATACGCAGTATTTT. It is translated as CASSLSRAGPRTDTQYF.